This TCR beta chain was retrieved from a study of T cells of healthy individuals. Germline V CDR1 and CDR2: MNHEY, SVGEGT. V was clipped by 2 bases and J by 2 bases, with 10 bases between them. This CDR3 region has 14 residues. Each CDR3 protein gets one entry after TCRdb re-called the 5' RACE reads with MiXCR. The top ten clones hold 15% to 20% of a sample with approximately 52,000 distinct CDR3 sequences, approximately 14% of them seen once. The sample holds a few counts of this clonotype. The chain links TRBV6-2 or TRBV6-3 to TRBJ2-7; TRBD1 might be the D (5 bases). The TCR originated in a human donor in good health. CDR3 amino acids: CASSYKAGTYEQYF. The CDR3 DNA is TGTGCCAGCAGTTACAAGGCAGGGACCTACGAGCAGTACTTC.